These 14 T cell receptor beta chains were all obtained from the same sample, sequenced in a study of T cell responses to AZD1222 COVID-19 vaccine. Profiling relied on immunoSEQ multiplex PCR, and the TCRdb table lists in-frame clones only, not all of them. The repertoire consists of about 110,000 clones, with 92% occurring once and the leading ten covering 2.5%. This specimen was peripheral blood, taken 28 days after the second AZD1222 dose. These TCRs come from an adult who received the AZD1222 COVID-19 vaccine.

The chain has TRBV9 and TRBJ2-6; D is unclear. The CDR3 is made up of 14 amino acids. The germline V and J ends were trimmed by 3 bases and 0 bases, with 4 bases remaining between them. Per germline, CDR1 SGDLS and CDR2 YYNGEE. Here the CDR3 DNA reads TGTGCCAGCAGCGAGATCTCTGGGGCCAACGTCCTGACTTTC. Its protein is CASSEISGANVLTF.

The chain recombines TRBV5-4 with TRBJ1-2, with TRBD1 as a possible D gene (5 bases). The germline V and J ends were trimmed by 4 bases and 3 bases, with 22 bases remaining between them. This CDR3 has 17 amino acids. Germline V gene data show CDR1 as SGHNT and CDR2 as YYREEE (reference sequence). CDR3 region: CASSGGASKPGYYGYTF. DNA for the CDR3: TGTGCCAGCAGCGGCGGGGCCAGCAAACCAGGGTACTATGGCTACACCTTC.

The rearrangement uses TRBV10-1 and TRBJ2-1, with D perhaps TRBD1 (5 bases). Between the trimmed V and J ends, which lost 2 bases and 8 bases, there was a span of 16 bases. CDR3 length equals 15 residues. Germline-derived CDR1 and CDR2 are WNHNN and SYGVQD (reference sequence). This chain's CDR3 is CASSEPSAGLDEQFF. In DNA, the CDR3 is TGCGCCAGCAGTGAGCCTAGTGCAGGGCTCGATGAGCAGTTCTTC.

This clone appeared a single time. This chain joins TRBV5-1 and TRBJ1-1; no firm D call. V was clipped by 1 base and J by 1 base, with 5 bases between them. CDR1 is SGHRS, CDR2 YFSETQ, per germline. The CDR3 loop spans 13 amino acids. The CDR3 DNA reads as TGCGCCAGCAGCTTGAGTACGAACACTGAAGCTTTCTTT. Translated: CASSLSTNTEAFF.

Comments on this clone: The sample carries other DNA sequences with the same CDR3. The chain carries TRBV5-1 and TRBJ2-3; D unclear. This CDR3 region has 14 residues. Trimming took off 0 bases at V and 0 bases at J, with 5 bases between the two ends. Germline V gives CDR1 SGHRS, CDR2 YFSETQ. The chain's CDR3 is CASSLGQSTDTQYF. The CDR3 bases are TGCGCCAGCAGCTTGGGGCAAAGCACAGATACGCAGTATTTT. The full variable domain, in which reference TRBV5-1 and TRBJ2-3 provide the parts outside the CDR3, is KAGVTQTPRYLIKTRGQQVTLSCSPISGHRSVSWYQQTPGQGLQFLFEYFSETQRNKGNFPGRFSGRQFSNSRSEMNVSTLELGDSALYLCASSLGQSTDTQYFGPGTRLTVL.

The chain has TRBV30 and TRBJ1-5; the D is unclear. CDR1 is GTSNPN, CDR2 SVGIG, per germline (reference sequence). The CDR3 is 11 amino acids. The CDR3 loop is CAGNGNQPQHF. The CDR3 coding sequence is TGTGCGGGCAACGGCAATCAGCCCCAGCATTTT.

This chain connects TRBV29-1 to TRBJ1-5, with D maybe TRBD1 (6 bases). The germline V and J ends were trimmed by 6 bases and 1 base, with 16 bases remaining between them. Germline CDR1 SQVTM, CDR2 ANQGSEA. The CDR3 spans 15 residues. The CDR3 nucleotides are TGCAGCGTAACTGGGGAAGGGGGGAGCAATCAGCCCCAGCATTTT. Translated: CSVTGEGGSNQPQHF.

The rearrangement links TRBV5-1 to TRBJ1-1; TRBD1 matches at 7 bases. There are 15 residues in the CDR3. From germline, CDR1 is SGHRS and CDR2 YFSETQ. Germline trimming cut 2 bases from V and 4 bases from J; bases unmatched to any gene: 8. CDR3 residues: CASSFSRGEGTEAFF. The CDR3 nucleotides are TGCGCCAGCAGCTTCAGCAGGGGGGAAGGCACTGAAGCTTTCTTT.

The chain's CDR3 is CASRLRGANVLTF. CDR3 sequence (DNA): TGTGCCAGTCGCCTACGTGGGGCCAACGTCCTGACTTTC. The rearrangement links TRBV27 to TRBJ2-6; D unresolved. This CDR3 comprises 13 residues. Germline lookup yields CDR1 MNHEY and CDR2 SMNVEV (reference sequence). Trimming removed 9 bases from V and 3 bases from J, with 9 bases in between.

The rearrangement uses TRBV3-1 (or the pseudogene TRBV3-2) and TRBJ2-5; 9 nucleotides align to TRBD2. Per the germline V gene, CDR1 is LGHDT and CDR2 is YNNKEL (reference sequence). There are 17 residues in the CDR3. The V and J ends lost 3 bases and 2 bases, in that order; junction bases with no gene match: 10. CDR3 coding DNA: TGTGCCAGCAGCCATCCCCGTGGCGGGGGGGCACAAGAGACCCAGTACTTC. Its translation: CASSHPRGGGAQETQYF.

The CDR3 sequence: CASSLGRTANYEQYF. CDR3 nucleotides: TGTGCCAGCAGCTTGGGTAGGACAGCAAACTACGAGCAGTACTTC. The V and J genes are TRBV5-4 and TRBJ2-7, with a tentative D call TRBD1 (6 bases). Germline V lookup: CDR1 SGHNT, CDR2 YYREEE (reference sequence). The CDR3 runs 15 residues. V lost 0 bases and J lost 3, with 13 bases in between.

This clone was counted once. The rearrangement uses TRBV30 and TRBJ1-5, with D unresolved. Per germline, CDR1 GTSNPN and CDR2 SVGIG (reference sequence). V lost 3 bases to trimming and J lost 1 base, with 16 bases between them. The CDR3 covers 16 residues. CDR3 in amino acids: CAWSTPGGSSNQPQHF. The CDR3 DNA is TGTGCCTGGAGCACGCCAGGAGGGTCGAGCAATCAGCCCCAGCATTTT.

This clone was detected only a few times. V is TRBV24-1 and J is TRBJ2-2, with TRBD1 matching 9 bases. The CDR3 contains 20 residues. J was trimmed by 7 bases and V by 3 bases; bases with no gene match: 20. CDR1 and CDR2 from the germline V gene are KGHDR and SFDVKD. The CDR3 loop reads CATSDVGQGPNFRRDGELFF. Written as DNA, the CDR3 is TGTGCCACCAGTGATGTGGGACAGGGACCTAATTTCCGACGGGACGGGGAGCTGTTTTTT.

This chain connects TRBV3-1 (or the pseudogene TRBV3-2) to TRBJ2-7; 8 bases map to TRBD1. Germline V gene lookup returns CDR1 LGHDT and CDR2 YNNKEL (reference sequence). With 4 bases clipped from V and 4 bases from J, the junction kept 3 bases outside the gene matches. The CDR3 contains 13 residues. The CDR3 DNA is TGTGCCAGCAGCCCAGGACAGGGATACGAGCAGTACTTC. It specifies CASSPGQGYEQYF.